Listed below are T cell receptor beta chains from one sample, sequenced in a study of blood T cells in healthy people across ages. A single record per CDR3 protein comes from TCRdb applying MiXCR to the 5' RACE reads. Here the sample spans roughly 800,000 distinct CDR3 sequences, around a quarter being singletons. A further study also used this sample, focusing on T cells of mothers and their children.

The sample was blood. All receptors derive from a boy aged 5-17 years in good health. The conserved cysteine and the conserved F or W are not part of the CDR3 here. Fields, in order: V gene, J gene, D gene, CDR3 protein. D genes are given only for firm matches.

v_gene: TRBV3-1; j_gene: TRBJ1-1; d_gene: -; CDR3aa: ASQEGSEAF
v_gene: TRBV6-4; j_gene: TRBJ2-5; d_gene: -; CDR3aa: ASSPVGFGETQY
v_gene: TRBV15; j_gene: TRBJ2-5; d_gene: TRBD2; CDR3aa: ATSRIRGGETQY
v_gene: TRBV18; j_gene: -; d_gene: -; CDR3aa: ASSSYRTGYEQF
v_gene: TRBV11-2; j_gene: TRBJ1-4; d_gene: -; CDR3aa: ASSSILRRVEKLF
v_gene: TRBV5-5; j_gene: TRBJ1-4; d_gene: TRBD1; CDR3aa: ASSYSLDRVGEKLF
v_gene: TRBV20-1; j_gene: TRBJ2-5; d_gene: TRBD2; CDR3aa: SASPSGGVETQY
v_gene: TRBV3-1; j_gene: TRBJ2-5; d_gene: -; CDR3aa: ASSQIIQETQY
v_gene: TRBV5-1; j_gene: TRBJ1-1; d_gene: -; CDR3aa: ARDGQPNTEAF
v_gene: TRBV10-3; j_gene: TRBJ1-1; d_gene: -; CDR3aa: AISEQGNTEAF
v_gene: TRBV6-1; j_gene: TRBJ1-2; d_gene: TRBD1; CDR3aa: ASRGQGSNYGYT